The sequence of this TCR beta chain was determined in a study of cytomegalovirus exposure and HLA in healthy donors. Study-wide findings and caveats: The authors enumerated over 150 TCR beta chains as linked to cytomegalovirus.

Trimming took off 6 bases at V and 0 bases at J, with 15 bases between the two ends. Germline CDR1 SNHLY, CDR2 FYNNEI. The CDR3 is made up of 15 amino acids. The primer mix had 60 Vbeta and 13 Jbeta primers. Method: immunoSEQ multiplex PCR; TCRdb's copy keeps in-frame clones and lacks some. Among around 110,000 clones, 70% to 80% were seen once, and the ten largest hold more than 2%. This clone was found once. Its antigen is unknown. This receptor was taken from a man younger than 35 in good health and CMV-seronegative. The chain carries TRBV2 and TRBJ2-7; D possibly corresponds to TRBD1 (6 bases). Material: PBMCs. The CDR3 region is CASRVDRPSSYEQYF. CDR3 DNA sequence: TGTGCCAGCAGGGTCGACAGGCCGAGCTCCTACGAGCAGTACTTC. The full variable domain, in which reference TRBV2 and TRBJ2-7 provide the parts outside the CDR3, is EPEVTQTPSHQVTQMGQEVILRCVPISNHLYFYWYRQILGQKVEFLVSFYNNEISEKSEIFDDQFSVERPDGSNFTLKIRSTKLEDSAMYFCASRVDRPSSYEQYFGPGTRLTVT.